These T cell receptor beta chains were read from a single sample in a study of blood T cells in healthy people across ages. TCRdb fed the 5' RACE reads into MiXCR, producing one record per CDR3 protein. Here the sample spans almost 800,000 distinct CDR3 sequences, 58% being singletons. Sequencing input: blood. All receptors come from a man under 40 in good health. The CDR3 runs from the conserved cysteine through the conserved F or W. A D gene is named only where the DNA matches it firmly.

TRBJ1-1,-,TRBV20-1,CSARGAAATEAFF
TRBJ2-5,-,TRBV21-1,CASSMGKVETQYF
TRBJ2-1,-,TRBV7-6,CASSQVGAEYNEQFF
TRBJ1-1,TRBD1,TRBV27,CASSPGTGEGKKAFF
TRBJ2-6,-,TRBV6-1,CASSEMADSGANVLTF
TRBJ2-1,TRBD2,TRBV15,CATSRRKSGSMRNEQFF
TRBJ1-5,-,TRBV20-1,CSARNPSQPQHF
TRBJ2-2,-,TRBV20-1,CSARDTSGNTGELFF
TRBJ2-7,-,TRBV12-3/TRBV12-4,CASSPIRIREQYF
TRBJ2-7,TRBD2,TRBV20-1,CSARTSGSTYEQYF
-,-,TRBV6-2/TRBV6-3,CASSYPRAKNIQYF
TRBJ2-7,TRBD2,TRBV12-5,CATSGGSYEQYF
TRBJ1-2,-,TRBV12-3/TRBV12-4,CASSFGGSLNYGYTF
TRBJ2-3,-,TRBV6-1,CASRIDTQYF
TRBJ2-3,TRBD2,TRBV11-1,CASNPSGTTDTQYF
TRBJ2-1,-,TRBV7-2,CASSQRQGSEQFF
TRBJ1-1,TRBD1,TRBV5-1,CASSPGTGNTEAFF
TRBJ2-7,-,TRBV20-1,CSAPWKMTGLDEQYF
TRBJ2-1,-,TRBV27,CASRTHNTPSYNEQFF
TRBJ2-3,TRBD1,TRBV9,CASGVEIRDRNLDTQYF
TRBJ2-7,TRBD1,TRBV7-6,CASSIGTGFYEQYF
TRBJ2-1,-,TRBV15,CATSRDIDSNEQFF
TRBJ2-7,-,TRBV29-1,CSVAGTDTYEQYF
TRBJ2-1,-,TRBV29-1,CSATGWNEQFF
TRBJ1-1,-,TRBV12-3/TRBV12-4,CASNDSPRAFF
TRBJ2-4,-,TRBV7-2,CTSSLAAGSGGNIQYF
TRBJ1-6,-,TRBV20-1,CSARDYSRDRSSPLHF
TRBJ1-2,-,TRBV3-1,CASSQDLNGRGYTF
TRBJ1-1,-,TRBV4-1,CASSHLIWRRYTEAFF
TRBJ1-6,-,TRBV29-1,CSVQEGNSPHHF
TRBJ2-7,TRBD2,TRBV10-3,CAIRSSGSTVYEQYF
TRBJ2-5,TRBD2,TRBV5-1,CASRTGGAPETQYF
TRBJ2-1,TRBD2,TRBV4-1,CASSQRLAGGLDEQFF
TRBJ1-1,-,TRBV4-2,CASSQPRNNNQAFF
TRBJ2-7,TRBD2,TRBV10-3,CAISESLAGGSHEQYF
TRBJ2-6,-,TRBV7-9,CASSHRDPGANVLTF
TRBJ2-1,TRBD2,TRBV7-2,CASSSIAGAYNEQFF
-,-,TRBV7-9,CASSPAHYEQYF
-,-,TRBV15,CATSTGTFAEQYF
TRBJ2-1,-,TRBV5-1,CASSLESGDRFF
TRBJ2-1,TRBD2,TRBV15,CATSILTSGSYFEQFF
TRBJ2-7,TRBD2,TRBV12-3/TRBV12-4,CASSLGAGDEQYF
-,TRBD2,TRBV12-3/TRBV12-4,CASSGGGTYNEQYF
TRBJ1-2,TRBD1,TRBV20-1,CSASRGSYGYTF
TRBJ2-5,-,TRBV20-1,CSGEGGLATQYF
-,TRBD2,TRBV25-1,CASSGGGLAAYNEQYF
TRBJ2-7,-,TRBV20-1,CSAQVGGYEQYF
TRBJ1-1,-,TRBV7-2,CASSPPGKGSFTEAFF
TRBJ2-3,-,TRBV29-1,CSVGESGDTQYF
TRBJ2-5,-,TRBV6-5,CASSYSTSETQYF
TRBJ1-2,-,TRBV5-1,CASSTLDGSYGYTF
TRBJ2-7,-,TRBV20-1,CSAIRGTSYEQYF
-,-,TRBV20-1,CSARGASPFAEQYF
TRBJ2-7,-,TRBV9,CASSVGDGDWSYEQYF
TRBJ2-7,TRBD2,TRBV11-1,CASTRESGGEQYF
TRBJ2-1,-,TRBV28,CASEVSAYNEQFF
TRBJ2-3,TRBD2,TRBV4-3,CASSQTSVGTDTQYF